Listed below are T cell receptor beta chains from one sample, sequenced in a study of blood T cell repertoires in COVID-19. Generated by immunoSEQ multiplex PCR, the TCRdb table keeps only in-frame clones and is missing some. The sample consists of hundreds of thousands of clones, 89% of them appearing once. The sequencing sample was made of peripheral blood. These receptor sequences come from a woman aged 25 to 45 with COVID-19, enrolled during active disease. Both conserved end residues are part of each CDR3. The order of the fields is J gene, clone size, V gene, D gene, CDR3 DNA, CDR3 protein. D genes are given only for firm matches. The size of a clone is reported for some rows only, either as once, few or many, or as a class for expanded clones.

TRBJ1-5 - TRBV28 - TGTGCCAGCAGTCCACAACAGGTTGAAGGTCAGCCCCAGCATTTT CASSPQQVEGQPQHF
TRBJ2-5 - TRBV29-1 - TGCAGCGGGAGGGGGGGAGTCCAAGAGACCCAGTACTTC CSGRGGVQETQYF
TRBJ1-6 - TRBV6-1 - TGTGCCAGCAGTGAATCCTCAGGGTTCTATAATTCACCCCTCCACTTT CASSESSGFYNSPLHF
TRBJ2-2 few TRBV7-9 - TGTGCCAGCAGCCCCGGCGGGACGTCGAGCACCGGGGAGCTGTTTTTT CASSPGGTSSTGELFF
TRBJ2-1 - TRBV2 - TGTGCCAGCAGTGGGCCTCGAAGCTCCTACAATGAGCAGTTCTTC CASSGPRSSYNEQFF
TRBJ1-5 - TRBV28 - TGTGCCAGCAGGCGGACCGGGGAACAGCCCCAGCATTTT CASRRTGEQPQHF
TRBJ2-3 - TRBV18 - TGTGCCAGCTCACCAGAGGAAGATACGCAGTATTTT CASSPEEDTQYF
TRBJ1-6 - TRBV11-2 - TGTGCCAGCAGCGGTAGGGGGTCACCCCTCCACTTT CASSGRGSPLHF
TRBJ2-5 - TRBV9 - TGTGCCAGCAGCGTAACGGGGCGGGGTGCGGAGACCCAGTACTTC CASSVTGRGAETQYF
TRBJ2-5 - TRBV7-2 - TGTGCCAGCAGCTGGGGGGGGCAGGGTGAGACCCAGTACTTC CASSWGGQGETQYF
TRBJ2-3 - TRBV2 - TGTGCCAGCAGCCCCGGGACAAACACAGATACGCAGTATTTT CASSPGTNTDTQYF
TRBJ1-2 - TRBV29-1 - TGCAGCGTTGAAGATAGGCCGGGGTATGGCTACACCTTC CSVEDRPGYGYTF
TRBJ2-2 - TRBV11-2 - TGTGCCAGCAGCTTTACCGCGGGGGCCGGGAACACCGGGGAGCTGTTTTTT CASSFTAGAGNTGELFF
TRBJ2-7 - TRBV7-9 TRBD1 TGTGCCAGCAGCTCCGGGACAGAATACGAGCAGTACTTC CASSSGTEYEQYF
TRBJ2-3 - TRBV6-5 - TGTGCCAGCAGTTATGGGGGGGGCGCAGATACGCAGTATTTT CASSYGGGADTQYF
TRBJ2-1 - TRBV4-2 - TGTGCCAGCAGCCAAAATGGGGAGGAGCAGTTCTTC CASSQNGEEQFF
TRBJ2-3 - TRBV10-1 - TGCGCCAGCAGTGACGGCACAGATACGCAGTATTTT CASSDGTDTQYF
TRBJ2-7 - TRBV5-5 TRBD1 TGTGCCAGCAGCGCGACAGGGGGCAACATCTACGAGCAGTACTTC CASSATGGNIYEQYF
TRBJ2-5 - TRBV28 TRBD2 TGTGCCAGCAGTTCCCCTGCCGGGGGGGTAGAGACCCAGTACTTC CASSSPAGGVETQYF
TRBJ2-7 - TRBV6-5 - TGTGCCAGCAGTAAATCTAGCGCCTACGAGCAGTACTTC CASSKSSAYEQYF
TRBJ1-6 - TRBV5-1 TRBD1 TGCGCCAGCAGCACAGGGGTGGATAATTCACCCCTCCACTTT CASSTGVDNSPLHF
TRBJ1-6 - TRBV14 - TGTGCCAGCAGCCAAGTAGGAGGGTCGGCAGGCTCCTATAATTCACCCCTCCACTTT CASSQVGGSAGSYNSPLHF
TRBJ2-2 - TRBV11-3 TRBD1 TGTGCCAGCAGCTCTGGACAGGGTAACACCGGGGAGCTGTTTTTT CASSSGQGNTGELFF
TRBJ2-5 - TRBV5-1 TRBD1 TGCGCCAGCAGCATCGGACAGGGTGCGGAGACCCAGTACTTC CASSIGQGAETQYF
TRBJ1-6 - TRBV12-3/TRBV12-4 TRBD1 TGTGCCAGCAGTTCAACAGGGGCACCCCTCCACTTT CASSSTGAPLHF
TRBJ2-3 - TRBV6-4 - TGTGCCAGCAGTCAAAAAAACACAGATACGCAGTATTTT CASSQKNTDTQYF
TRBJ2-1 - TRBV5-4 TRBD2 TGTGCCAGCAGCTTGGTACCTAGCGGGGGGTACAATGAGCAGTTCTTC CASSLVPSGGYNEQFF
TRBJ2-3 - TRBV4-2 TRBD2 TGTGCCAGCAGCCAAGGGGCGCTAGCGGGCACAGATACGCAGTATTTT CASSQGALAGTDTQYF
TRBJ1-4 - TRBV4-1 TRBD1 TGCGCCAGCAGCCTCGGATTGGACAGGGAAAGTGAAAAACTGTTTTTT CASSLGLDRESEKLFF
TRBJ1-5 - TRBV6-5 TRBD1 TGTGCCAGCGGCCGGACAGGGACCAATCAGCCCCAGCATTTT CASGRTGTNQPQHF
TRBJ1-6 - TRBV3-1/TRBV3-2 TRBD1 TGTGCCAGCAGCCCCCGGGACAGATTATCCTATAATTCACCCCTCCACTTT CASSPRDRLSYNSPLHF
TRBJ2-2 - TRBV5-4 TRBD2 TGTGCCAGCAGCTTTGTTAGCGGGATGAACACCGGGGAGCTGTTTTTT CASSFVSGMNTGELFF
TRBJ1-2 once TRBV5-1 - TGCGCCAGCAGCCTAGGACAGTCTAACTATGGCTACACCTTC CASSLGQSNYGYTF
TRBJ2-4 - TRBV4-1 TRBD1 TGCGCCAGCAGCCAAATCGGGACAGGGGGATCTCAACAAAACATTCAGTACTTC CASSQIGTGGSQQNIQYF
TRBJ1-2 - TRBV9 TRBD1 TGTGCCAGCAGTGCAACAGGGGGCTATGGCTACACCTTC CASSATGGYGYTF
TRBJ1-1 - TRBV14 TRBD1 TGTGCCAGCAGCCACGGACAGGGGAAAGCTGAAGCTTTCTTT CASSHGQGKAEAFF
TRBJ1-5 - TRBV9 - TGTGCCAGCAGCGCAGAGGGAGGGGACAATCAGCCCCAGCATTTT CASSAEGGDNQPQHF
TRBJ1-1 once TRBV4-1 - TGCGCCAGCAGCCAAGAAAGTCAGACTGAAGCTTTCTTT CASSQESQTEAFF
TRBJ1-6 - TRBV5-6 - TGTGCCAGCAGCTCCCTACTGGACAGCTCACCCCTCCACTTT CASSSLLDSSPLHF
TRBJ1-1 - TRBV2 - TGTGCCAGCAGTGGGGGCAACACTGAAGCTTTCTTT CASSGGNTEAFF
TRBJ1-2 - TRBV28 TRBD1 TGTGCCATCGGGACAGGGGGTCGTGGCTACACCTTC CAIGTGGRGYTF
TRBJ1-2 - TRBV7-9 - TGTGCCAGCAGCTTCCCGGGGTACTATGGCTACACCTTC CASSFPGYYGYTF
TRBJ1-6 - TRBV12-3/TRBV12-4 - TGTGCCAGCAGTCCGGGAACTTATTCACCCCTCCACTTT CASSPGTYSPLHF
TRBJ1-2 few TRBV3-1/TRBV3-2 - TGTGCCAGCAGCCAAGATATAGAGGCTAACTATGGCTACACCTTC CASSQDIEANYGYTF
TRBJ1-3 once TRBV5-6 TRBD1 TGTGCCAGCAGCCCCGGGACAGGGTTTCGAAACACCATATATTTT CASSPGTGFRNTIYF
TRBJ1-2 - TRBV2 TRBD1 TGTGCCAGCAGTGCCCGGGGCAGGGGGCCTGGCTACACCTTC CASSARGRGPGYTF
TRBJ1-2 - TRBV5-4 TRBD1 TGTGCCAGCAGCCCCACAGGGGTTTGGGGCTACACCTTC CASSPTGVWGYTF
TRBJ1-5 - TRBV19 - TGTGCCAGTAGTACGGGACTCTCGAATCAGCCCCAGCATTTT CASSTGLSNQPQHF
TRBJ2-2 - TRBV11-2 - TGTGCCAGCAGCCCAGCCTACTACTTCACCGGGGAGCTGTTTTTT CASSPAYYFTGELFF
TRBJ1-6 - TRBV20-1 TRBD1 TGCAGTGCTAGTTTCGACAGGGGAGGGCCCGGATCACCCCTCCACTTT CSASFDRGGPGSPLHF
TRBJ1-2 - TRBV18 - TGTGCCAGCTCACCACCTAGTGACACGGGAGGGTATGGCTACACCTTC CASSPPSDTGGYGYTF
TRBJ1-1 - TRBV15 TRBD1 TGTGCCACCAGCGGGGACAGGGGGACTGAAGCTTTCTTT CATSGDRGTEAFF
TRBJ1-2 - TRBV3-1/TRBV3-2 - TGTGCCAGCAGCCAGGGGGGAGGCTACACCTTC CASSQGGGYTF